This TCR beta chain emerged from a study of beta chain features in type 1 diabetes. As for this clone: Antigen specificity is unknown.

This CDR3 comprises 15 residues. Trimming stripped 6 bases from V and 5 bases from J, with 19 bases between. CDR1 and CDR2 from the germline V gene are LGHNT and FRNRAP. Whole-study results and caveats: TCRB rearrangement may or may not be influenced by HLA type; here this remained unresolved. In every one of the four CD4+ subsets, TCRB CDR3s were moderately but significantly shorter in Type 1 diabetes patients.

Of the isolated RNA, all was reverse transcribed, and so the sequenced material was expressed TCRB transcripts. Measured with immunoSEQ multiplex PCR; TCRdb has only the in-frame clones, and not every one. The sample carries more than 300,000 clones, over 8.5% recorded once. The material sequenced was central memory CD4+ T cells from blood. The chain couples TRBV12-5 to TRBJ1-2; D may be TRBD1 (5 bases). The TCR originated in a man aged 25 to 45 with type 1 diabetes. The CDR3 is CASGPTRGDRYGYTF. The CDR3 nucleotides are TGTGCTAGTGGCCCGACTCGGGGGGACCGTTATGGCTACACCTTC.